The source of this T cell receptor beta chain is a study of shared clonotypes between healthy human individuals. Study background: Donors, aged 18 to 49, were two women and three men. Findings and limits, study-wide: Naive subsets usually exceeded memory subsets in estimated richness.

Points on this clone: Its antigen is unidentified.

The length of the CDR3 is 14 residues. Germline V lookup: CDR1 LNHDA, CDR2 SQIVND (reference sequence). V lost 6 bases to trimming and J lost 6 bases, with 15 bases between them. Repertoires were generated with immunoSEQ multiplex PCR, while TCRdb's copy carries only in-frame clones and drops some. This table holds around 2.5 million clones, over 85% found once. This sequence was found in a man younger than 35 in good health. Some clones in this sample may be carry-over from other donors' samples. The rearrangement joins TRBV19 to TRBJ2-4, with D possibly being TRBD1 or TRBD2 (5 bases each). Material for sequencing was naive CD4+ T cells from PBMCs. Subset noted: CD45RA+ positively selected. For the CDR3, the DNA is TGTGCCAGTAGGGGGCGGGCGGCGGGAAACATTCAGTACTTC. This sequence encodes CASRGRAAGNIQYF.